Presented here are 25 T cell receptor beta chains from one specimen sequenced in a study of blood T cell repertoires in COVID-19. Measured with immunoSEQ multiplex PCR; TCRdb has only the in-frame clones, and not every one. Of about 180,000 clones in the sample, around 85% were seen once. Material for sequencing was peripheral blood. The receptors derive from a human donor with active or convalescent COVID-19. The donor label of this sample is uncertain.

This chain connects TRBV2 to TRBJ1-5, with D perhaps TRBD1 (5 bases). The ends were cut back, 3 bases at V and 6 bases at J, with 15 bases in the middle. Looked up from germline, CDR1 is SNHLY and CDR2 is FYNNEI. CDR3 length: 15 amino acids. The CDR3 sequence is CASSESGGRGQPQHF. The CDR3 coding sequence is TGTGCCAGCAGTGAGTCAGGCGGTAGGGGTCAGCCCCAGCATTTT.

The chain combines TRBV12-3 or TRBV12-4 with TRBJ2-2; D not resolved. V shed 6 bases and J shed 7 bases, with 12 bases lying between them. The CDR3 runs to 13 residues. CDR3 coding DNA: TGTGCCAGCAGCTCAATTGGGCTCGGGGAGCTGTTTTTT. This encodes CASSSIGLGELFF.

The chain has TRBV19 and TRBJ2-1, with 8 positions matching TRBD1. Germline trimming cut 4 bases from V and 3 bases from J; bases unmatched to any gene: 5. This CDR3 is built from 15 residues. Germline V gene data show CDR1 as LNHDA and CDR2 as SQIVND (reference sequence). This CDR3 is CASSNPDRDYNEQFF. The DNA for the CDR3 is TGTGCCAGTAGTAATCCGGACAGGGACTACAATGAGCAGTTCTTC.

The V and J genes are TRBV7-8 and TRBJ1-2; 7 bases align to TRBD1. This CDR3 is built from 12 residues. Germline V gene sequence: CDR1 SGHVS, CDR2 FQNEAQ. V trimming: 4 bases; J trimming: 8 bases; junction bases outside the gene matches: 4. The CDR3 is CASSWDSGGYTF. The CDR3 nucleotides are TGTGCCAGCAGCTGGGACAGTGGGGGCTACACCTTC. Filled out from reference TRBV7-8 and TRBJ1-2, the complete variable domain reads GAGVSQSPRYKVAKRGQDVALRCDPISGHVSLFWYQQALGQGPEFLTYFQNEAQLDKSGLPSDRFFAERPEGSVSTLKIQRTQQEDSAVYLCASSWDSGGYTFGSGTRLTVV.

V and J are TRBV13 and TRBJ2-3; TRBD2 is a possible D gene (6 bases). This CDR3 is built from 15 residues. V lost 0 bases and J 2 bases, leaving 9 bases between the germline ends. Looked up from germline, CDR1 is PRHDT and CDR2 is FYEKMQ (reference sequence). CDR3 amino acids: CASSLGAGITDTQYF. As DNA, the CDR3 is TGTGCCAGCAGCTTAGGGGCGGGGATCACAGATACGCAGTATTTT.

In this sample, this clone turned up once. This rearrangement joins TRBV3-1 (or the pseudogene TRBV3-2) to TRBJ2-1, with D tentatively TRBD2 (6 bases). The CDR3 has 15 amino acids. The germline gives CDR1 LGHDT, CDR2 YNNKEL (reference sequence). Trimming removed 2 bases at V and 8 bases at J, with 16 bases between. The CDR3 nucleotides read TGTGCCAGCAGCCAAAGTTTAGGAGGGATAGATGAGCAGTTCTTC. It codes for CASSQSLGGIDEQFF.

This chain uses TRBV11-2 with TRBJ2-3; 8 nucleotides align to TRBD2. There are 18 residues in the CDR3. V trimming: 2 bases; J trimming: 2 bases; junction bases outside the gene matches: 12. The germline CDR1 and CDR2 sequences are SGHAT and FQNNGV. This CDR3 is CASSLSLAQAGATDTQYF. The CDR3 DNA sequence: TGTGCCAGCAGCTTATCCCTTGCCCAAGCGGGGGCCACAGATACGCAGTATTTT.

The chain links TRBV9 to TRBJ1-4, with 7 positions matching TRBD1. This CDR3 has 13 residues. V lost 6 bases, J lost 5 bases, and 4 bases stayed unmatched. CDR1 is SGDLS and CDR2 is YYNGEE in the germline V gene. The CDR3 region is CASNRGENEKLFF. DNA for the CDR3: TGTGCCAGCAACAGGGGTGAGAATGAAAAACTGTTTTTT.

The V and J genes are TRBV5-5 and TRBJ2-5; TRBD1 agrees at 7 bases. After removal of 7 bases from V and 9 bases from J, the junction contained 18 bases not matched to a gene. The CDR3 length is 15 residues. Germline V gene lookup returns CDR1 SGHKS and CDR2 YYEKEE (reference sequence). CDR3 residues: CASGVKESVQGAQYF. The CDR3 DNA reads TGTGCCAGCGGGGTCAAGGAATCGGTGCAGGGGGCCCAGTACTTC.

The DNA of the CDR3 is TGTGCCAGCAGCCAAGCCGGGACAGGGTTCTACAATGAGCAGTTCTTC. This encodes CASSQAGTGFYNEQFF. J is TRBJ2-1 and V is TRBV3-1 (or the pseudogene TRBV3-2); TRBD1 matches 9 bases. The CDR3 has 16 amino acids. Germline-derived CDR1 and CDR2 are LGHDT and YNNKEL (reference sequence). J was trimmed by 3 bases and V by 1 base; bases with no gene match: 4.

The chain joins TRBV6-2 or TRBV6-3 to TRBJ2-3, with TRBD2 identical over 7 bases. The ends lost 0 bases at V and 7 bases at J; junction bases unmatched: 7. CDR3 size: 15 residues. Germline lookup yields CDR1 MNHEY and CDR2 SVGEGT. CDR3 coding DNA: TGTGCCAGCAGTTACTCGGGGACTACACTAAATACGCAGTATTTT. As protein: CASSYSGTTLNTQYF.

The J gene is TRBJ1-1, the V gene TRBV19; no definite D call. Germline CDR1 and CDR2: LNHDA and SQIVND (reference sequence). The CDR3 length is 13 residues. The ends were cut back, 6 bases at V and 4 bases at J, with 12 bases in the middle. This CDR3 is CASSTRGVTEAFF. CDR3 sequence (DNA): TGTGCCAGTAGCACGAGAGGAGTCACTGAAGCTTTCTTT.

This clone was detected a few times. The rearrangement uses TRBV6-5 and TRBJ2-7; 7 bases are a match to TRBD1. Germline V gives CDR1 MNHEY, CDR2 SVGAGI. The CDR3 totals 14 residues. Trimming at V came to 6 bases and at J to 5 bases, leaving 10 bases not matched to a gene. The CDR3 loop is CASSRQGTQDEQYF. The CDR3 DNA is TGTGCCAGCAGCAGACAGGGAACGCAGGACGAGCAGTACTTC.

CDR3 sequence (DNA): TGTGCCAGCAGCCGCCTTGGACTAGCGGCTAACACCGGGGAGCTGTTTTTT. This encodes CASSRLGLAANTGELFF. The genes are TRBV7-2 and TRBJ2-2; 10 bases fit TRBD2. V was pared by 5 bases and J by 2 bases, with 8 bases of the junction left unmatched. The germline V gene has CDR1 SGHTA and CDR2 FQGNSA. The CDR3 length is 17 residues.

V usage is TRBV7-6 and J usage is TRBJ1-4; 8 nucleotides agree with TRBD1. V lost 5 bases, J lost 4 bases, and 9 bases stayed unmatched. The CDR3 has 16 amino acids. CDR1 and CDR2 (germline): SGHVS, FNYEAQ. The CDR3 region has the DNA TGTGCCAGCAGCCCGCGGGACAGGAGGTTTAATGAAAAACTGTTTTTT. Amino acid sequence: CASSPRDRRFNEKLFF.

This sequence joins TRBV24-1 and TRBJ2-2; 10 bases line up with TRBD2. This CDR3 has 16 amino acids. The V gene end was trimmed by 5 bases and the J gene end by 3 bases; junction bases not matched to a gene: 5. Looked up from germline, CDR1 is KGHDR and CDR2 is SFDVKD. In nucleotides, the CDR3 is TGTGCCACCAGTGGCTTAGCGGGAGGTCACACCGGGGAGCTGTTTTTT. This encodes CATSGLAGGHTGELFF.

The V call is TRBV7-6, the J call TRBJ2-7; TRBD1 agrees at 9 bases. This CDR3 comprises 16 residues. V lost 4 bases, J lost 9 bases, and 16 bases stayed unmatched. Looked up from germline, CDR1 is SGHVS and CDR2 is FNYEAQ. The CDR3 here is CASSSNRGQPTPTQYF. CDR3 sequence (DNA): TGTGCCAGCAGCTCAAACAGGGGGCAGCCCACACCGACGCAGTACTTC.

The chain carries TRBV6-5 and TRBJ2-3, with a tentative D call TRBD2 (5 bases). The CDR3 runs to 15 residues. Germline CDR1 is MNHEY and CDR2 is SVGAGI. V lost 4 bases and J 3 bases, leaving 14 bases between the germline ends. The CDR3 DNA is TGTGCCAGCAGTTCGGACTGGACGGGTACAGATACGCAGTATTTT. Amino acids: CASSSDWTGTDTQYF.

The chain has TRBV5-1 and TRBJ1-6; a possible D gene is TRBD1 (6 bases). The CDR3 covers 15 residues. Germline values: CDR1 SGHRS, CDR2 YFSETQ. Trimming took 0 bases from V and 7 from J, leaving 11 bases between them. CDR3 sequence (DNA): TGCGCCAGCAGCTTGGAAGGGGGTGGGAATTCACCCCTCCACTTT. Its protein product is CASSLEGGGNSPLHF. Looking up the rest from reference TRBV5-1 and TRBJ1-6 gives the full variable domain: KAGVTQTPRYLIKTRGQQVTLSCSPISGHRSVSWYQQTPGQGLQFLFEYFSETQRNKGNFPGRFSGRQFSNSRSEMNVSTLELGDSALYLCASSLEGGGNSPLHFGNGTRLTVT.

The chain has TRBV4-2 and TRBJ2-3, with 8 positions matching TRBD1. V was clipped by 4 bases and J by 0 bases; unmatched bases: 12. Germline-derived CDR1 and CDR2 are LGHNA and YNFKEQ. This CDR3 is 18 amino acids long. This chain's CDR3 is CASSLGTGIGGSTDTQYF. In DNA form, the CDR3 reads TGTGCCAGCAGCCTTGGGACAGGAATAGGAGGGAGCACAGATACGCAGTATTTT.

The gene calls are TRBV5-4 and TRBJ1-2; D not resolved. V was pared by 0 bases and J by 8 bases, with 11 bases between. CDR3 length: 13 amino acids. CDR1 and CDR2 from the germline V gene are SGHNT and YYREEE (reference sequence). In DNA, the CDR3 is TGTGCCAGCAGCTTGGGGCAGGAGGTGGGCTACACCTTC. This gives the protein CASSLGQEVGYTF. Together with reference TRBV5-4 and TRBJ1-2, the CDR3 gives the full variable domain: ETGVTQSPTHLIKTRGQQVTLRCSSQSGHNTVSWYQQALGQGPQFIFQYYREEENGRGNFPPRFSGLQFPNYSSELNVNALELDDSALYLCASSLGQEVGYTFGSGTRLTVV.

This clone was counted a single time. The rearrangement links TRBV6-5 to TRBJ1-1; D remains unclear. This CDR3 is built from 14 residues. V was shortened by 6 bases and J by 0 bases, with 11 bases between the two germline ends. The germline V gene has CDR1 MNHEY and CDR2 SVGAGI. The DNA of the CDR3 is TGTGCCAGCAGCCCAAGGAGCTTGAACACTGAAGCTTTCTTT. It is translated as CASSPRSLNTEAFF.

This clone was observed a single time. The chain recombines TRBV5-4 with TRBJ2-3, with 10 bases aligning to TRBD2. This CDR3 is 18 amino acids long. In germline, CDR1 is SGHNT, CDR2 YYREEE (reference sequence). J lost 5 bases, V lost 4 bases, and 16 bases had no gene match. The DNA for the CDR3 is TGTGCCAGCAGCCAGACTAGCGGGCCCGCTTCGTCCCGAGATACGCAGTATTTT. Residues: CASSQTSGPASSRDTQYF.

About this clone itself: This sample also contains other DNA sequences that code for the same CDR3. This chain connects TRBV5-5 to TRBJ1-3, with no clear D. This CDR3 has 14 residues. The V gene's germline CDR1 is SGHKS and CDR2 YYEKEE (reference sequence). Trimming left V 2 bases short and J 0 bases short, with 6 bases between. CDR3 residues: CASSFGGSGNTIYF. The DNA of the CDR3 is TGTGCCAGCAGCTTTGGCGGCTCTGGAAACACCATATATTTT.

This clone was found once. The chain combines TRBV18 with TRBJ2-6; D ambiguous. Trimming removed 3 bases from V and 0 bases from J, with 3 bases in between. CDR1 is KGHSH, CDR2 LQKENI, per germline. This CDR3 spans 14 amino acids. The CDR3 reads CASSPSSGANVLTF. The CDR3 DNA reads TGTGCCAGCTCACCCAGCTCTGGGGCCAACGTCCTGACTTTC.